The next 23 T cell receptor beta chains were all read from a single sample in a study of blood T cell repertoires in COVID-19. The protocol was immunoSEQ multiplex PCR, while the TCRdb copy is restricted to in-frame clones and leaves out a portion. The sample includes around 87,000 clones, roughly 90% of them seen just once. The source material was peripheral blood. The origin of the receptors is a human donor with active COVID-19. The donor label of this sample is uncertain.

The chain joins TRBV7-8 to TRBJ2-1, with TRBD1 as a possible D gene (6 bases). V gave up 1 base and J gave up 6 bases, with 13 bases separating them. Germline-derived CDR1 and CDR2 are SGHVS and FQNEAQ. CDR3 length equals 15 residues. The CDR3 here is CASSLVKPGANEQFF. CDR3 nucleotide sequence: TGTGCCAGCAGCTTAGTCAAGCCAGGGGCCAATGAGCAGTTCTTC.

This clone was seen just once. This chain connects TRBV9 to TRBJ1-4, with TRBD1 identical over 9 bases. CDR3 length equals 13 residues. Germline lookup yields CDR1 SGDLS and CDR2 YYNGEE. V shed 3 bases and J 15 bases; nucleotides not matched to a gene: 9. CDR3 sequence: CASSETPDRGLFF. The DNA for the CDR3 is TGTGCCAGCAGCGAAACCCCGGACAGGGGTTTGTTTTTT.

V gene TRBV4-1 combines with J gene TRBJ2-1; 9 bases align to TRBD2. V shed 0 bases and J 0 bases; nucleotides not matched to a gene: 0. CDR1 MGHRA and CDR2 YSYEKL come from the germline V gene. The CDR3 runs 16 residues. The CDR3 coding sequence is TGCGCCAGCAGCCAAGAAGCGGGGGGCTCCTACAATGAGCAGTTCTTC. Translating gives CASSQEAGGSYNEQFF.

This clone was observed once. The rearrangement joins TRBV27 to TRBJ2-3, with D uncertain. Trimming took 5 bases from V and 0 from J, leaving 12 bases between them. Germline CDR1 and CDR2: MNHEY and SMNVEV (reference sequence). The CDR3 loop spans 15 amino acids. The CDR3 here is CASSPRSSSTDTQYF. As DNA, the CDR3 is TGTGCCAGCAGTCCCAGATCCTCTAGCACAGATACGCAGTATTTT.

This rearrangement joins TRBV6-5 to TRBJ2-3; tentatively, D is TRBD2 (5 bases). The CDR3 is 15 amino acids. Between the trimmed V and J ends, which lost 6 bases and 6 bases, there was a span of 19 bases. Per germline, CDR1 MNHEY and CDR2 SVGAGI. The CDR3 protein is CASRYSGGSFDTQYF. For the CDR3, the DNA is TGTGCCAGCAGGTACAGCGGCGGTTCTTTTGATACGCAGTATTTT.

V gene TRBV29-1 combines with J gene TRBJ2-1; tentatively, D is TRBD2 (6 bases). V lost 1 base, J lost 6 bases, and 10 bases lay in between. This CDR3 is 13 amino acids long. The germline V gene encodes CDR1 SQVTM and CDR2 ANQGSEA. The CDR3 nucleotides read TGCAGCGTTGAAGGGGGGGTGGGCAATGAGCAGTTCTTC. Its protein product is CSVEGGVGNEQFF.

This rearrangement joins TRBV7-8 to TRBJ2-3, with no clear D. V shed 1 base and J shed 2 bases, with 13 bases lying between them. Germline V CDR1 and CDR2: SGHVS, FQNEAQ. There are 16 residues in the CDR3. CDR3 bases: TGTGCCAGCAGCTTAGTTGACACGGCTTACACAGATACGCAGTATTTT. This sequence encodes CASSLVDTAYTDTQYF.

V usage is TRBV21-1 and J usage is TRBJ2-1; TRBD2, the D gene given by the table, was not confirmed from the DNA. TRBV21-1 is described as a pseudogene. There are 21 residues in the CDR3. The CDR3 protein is CASPQGLAGGNLTPPYNEQFF. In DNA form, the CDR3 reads TGTGCCAGCCCGCAGGGACTAGCGGGGGGGAATCTTACACCCCCCTACAATGAGCAGTTCTTC.

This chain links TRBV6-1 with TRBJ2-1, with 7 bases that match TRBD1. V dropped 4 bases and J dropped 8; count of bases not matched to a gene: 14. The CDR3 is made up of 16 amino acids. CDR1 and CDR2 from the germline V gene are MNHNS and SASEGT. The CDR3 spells CASSAGPGGFIYEQFF. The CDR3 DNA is TGTGCCAGCAGTGCGGGACCAGGGGGTTTTATATATGAGCAGTTCTTC.

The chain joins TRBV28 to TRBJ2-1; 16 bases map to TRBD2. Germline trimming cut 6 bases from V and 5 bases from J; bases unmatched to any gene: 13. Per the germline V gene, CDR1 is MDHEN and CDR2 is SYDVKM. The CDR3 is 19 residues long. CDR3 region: CASRQTSGLAGGPNNEQFF. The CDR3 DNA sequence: TGTGCCAGCAGGCAAACCTCGGGACTAGCGGGGGGGCCGAACAATGAGCAGTTCTTC.

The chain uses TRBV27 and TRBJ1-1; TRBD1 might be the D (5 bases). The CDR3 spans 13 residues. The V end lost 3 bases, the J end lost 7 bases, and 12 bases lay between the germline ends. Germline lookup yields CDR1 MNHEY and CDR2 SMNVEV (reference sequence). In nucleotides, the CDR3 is TGTGCCAGCAGTTTCACTACAGGTTTTGAAGCTTTCTTT. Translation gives CASSFTTGFEAFF.

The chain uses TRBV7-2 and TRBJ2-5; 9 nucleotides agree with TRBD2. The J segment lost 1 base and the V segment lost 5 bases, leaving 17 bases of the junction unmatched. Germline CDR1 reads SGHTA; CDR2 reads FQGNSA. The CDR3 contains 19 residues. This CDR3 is CASSPERGLAWRGQETQYF. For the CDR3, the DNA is TGTGCCAGCAGCCCGGAGCGGGGACTAGCCTGGCGGGGCCAAGAGACCCAGTACTTC.

CDR3 residues: CASSPFWTANYGYTF. The CDR3 nucleotides read TGTGCCAGCAGCCCCTTTTGGACTGCTAACTATGGCTACACCTTC. The chain links TRBV3-1 (or the pseudogene TRBV3-2) to TRBJ1-2; D is uncertain. Germline CDR1 reads LGHDT; CDR2 reads YNNKEL (reference sequence). The CDR3 sequence is 15 residues long. V was trimmed by 4 bases and J by 0 bases, leaving 12 bases between them.

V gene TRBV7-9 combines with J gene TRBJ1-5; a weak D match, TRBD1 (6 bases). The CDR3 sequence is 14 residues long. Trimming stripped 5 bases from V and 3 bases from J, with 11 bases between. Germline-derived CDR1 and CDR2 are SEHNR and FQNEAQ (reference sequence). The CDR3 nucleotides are TGTGCCAGCAGCCTCGGACAGTACAATCAGCCCCAGCATTTT. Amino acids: CASSLGQYNQPQHF.

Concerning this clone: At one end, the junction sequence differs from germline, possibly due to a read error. In DNA form, the CDR3 reads TGTGCCAGTAGTCGAACGGGGAACCCTGAAGCTTTCTTT. Its protein is CASSRTGNPEAFF. The chain recombines TRBV19 with TRBJ1-1; D uncertain. The CDR3 is 13 residues long. Per germline, CDR1 LNHDA and CDR2 SQIVND (reference sequence).

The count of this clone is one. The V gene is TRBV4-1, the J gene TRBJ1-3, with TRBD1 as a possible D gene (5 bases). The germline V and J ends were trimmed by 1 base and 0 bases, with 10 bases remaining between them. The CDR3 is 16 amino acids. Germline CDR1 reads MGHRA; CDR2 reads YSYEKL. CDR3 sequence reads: CASSQGGHSSGNTIYF. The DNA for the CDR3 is TGCGCCAGCAGCCAAGGTGGACACAGCTCTGGAAACACCATATATTTT.

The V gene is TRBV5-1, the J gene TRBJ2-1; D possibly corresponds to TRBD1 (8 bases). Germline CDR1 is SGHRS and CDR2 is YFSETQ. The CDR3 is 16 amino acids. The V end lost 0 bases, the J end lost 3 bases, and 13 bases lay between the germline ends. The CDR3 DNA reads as TGCGCCAGCAGCTTGGTCAGCGGGACAGGCTACAATGAGCAGTTCTTC. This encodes CASSLVSGTGYNEQFF.

CDR3: CASQSGGGSQPQHF. The CDR3, as DNA: TGTGCCAGCCAAAGCGGAGGGGGCAGTCAGCCCCAGCATTTT. The V call is TRBV2, the J call TRBJ1-5; 7 bases are shared with TRBD1. Germline CDR1 and CDR2: SNHLY and FYNNEI. V lost 8 bases and J lost 6; bases outside the gene matches: 10. The CDR3 runs 14 residues. Drawing the rest from reference TRBV2 and TRBJ1-5, the complete variable domain is EPEVTQTPSHQVTQMGQEVILRCVPISNHLYFYWYRQILGQKVEFLVSFYNNEISEKSEIFDDQFSVERPDGSNFTLKIRSTKLEDSAMYFCASQSGGGSQPQHFGDGTRLSIL.

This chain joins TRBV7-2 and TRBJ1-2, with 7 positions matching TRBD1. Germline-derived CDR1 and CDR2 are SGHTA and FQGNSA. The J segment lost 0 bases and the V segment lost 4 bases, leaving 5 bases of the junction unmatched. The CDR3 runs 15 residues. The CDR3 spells CASSSFGQANYGYTF. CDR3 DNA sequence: TGTGCCAGCAGCTCTTTCGGACAGGCTAACTATGGCTACACCTTC.

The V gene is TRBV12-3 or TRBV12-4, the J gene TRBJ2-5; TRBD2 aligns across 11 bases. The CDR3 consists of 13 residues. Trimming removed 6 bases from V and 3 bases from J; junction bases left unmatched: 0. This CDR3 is CASRGLAEETQYF. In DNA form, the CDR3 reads TGTGCCAGCAGGGGACTAGCGGAAGAGACCCAGTACTTC.

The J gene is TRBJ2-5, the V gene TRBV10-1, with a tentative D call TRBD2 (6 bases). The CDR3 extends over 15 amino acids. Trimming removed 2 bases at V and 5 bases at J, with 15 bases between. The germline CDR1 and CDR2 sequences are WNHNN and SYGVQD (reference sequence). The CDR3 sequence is CASSEGGSGGETQYF. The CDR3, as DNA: TGCGCCAGCAGTGAGGGCGGTAGCGGCGGGGAGACCCAGTACTTC.

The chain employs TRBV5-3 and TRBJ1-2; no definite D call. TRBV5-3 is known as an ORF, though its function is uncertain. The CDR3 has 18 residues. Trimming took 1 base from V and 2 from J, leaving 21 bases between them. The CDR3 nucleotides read TGTGCCAGAAGCTTGTTTGGGCAATCTTACAACCTGAACTATGGCTACACCTTC. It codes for CARSLFGQSYNLNYGYTF.

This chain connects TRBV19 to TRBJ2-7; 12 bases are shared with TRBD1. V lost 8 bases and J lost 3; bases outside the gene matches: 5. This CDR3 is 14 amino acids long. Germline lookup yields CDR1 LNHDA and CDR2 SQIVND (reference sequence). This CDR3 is CASQGTGGIYEQYF. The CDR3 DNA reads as TGTGCCAGTCAGGGGACAGGGGGCATCTACGAGCAGTACTTC.